This T cell receptor beta chain was sequenced for a study of cytomegalovirus exposure and HLA in healthy donors. Across the study: Tens of millions of unique TCRs from HLA-typed donors were held in an early release of data.

The length of the CDR3 is 14 residues. V dropped 8 bases and J dropped 8 bases, with 19 bases sitting between them. Germline V gene lookup returns CDR1 SGHTA and CDR2 FQGNSA. The PCR ran on 60 Vbeta and 13 Jbeta primers. Clones were sequenced by immunoSEQ multiplex PCR, and TCRdb holds only the in-frame ones, with some missing. The sample includes some 140,000 clones, over 70% of them seen just once. The V and J genes are TRBV7-2 and TRBJ2-1; possibly TRBD2 for D (6 bases). This TCR was recovered from a man between 18 and 29 years old in good health and CMV-seronegative. The sequenced sample consisted of PBMCs. CDR3: CASRLNRDSDEQFF. In DNA, the CDR3 is TGTGCCAGCCGATTGAACCGGGACTCCGATGAGCAGTTCTTC.